The clone carrying this T cell receptor beta chain was seen many times. Its antigen is unidentified. This sample stems from a study of T cells in Graves' hyperthyroidism and ophthalmopathy. Overall study findings and caveats: By a 13 V-J model, ophthalmopathy was set apart from stable hyperthyroidism.

CDR1 and CDR2 (germline): MNHEY, SVGAGI. The length of the CDR3 is 15 residues. Between the trimmed V and J ends, which lost 7 bases and 6 bases, there was a span of 18 bases. RNA transcripts served as the template for amplifying TCR beta CDR3 regions. HTBI primers were the set used in a first-round RT-PCR of the TCR CDR3. TCRdb recomputed calls from the multiplex PCR reads with MiXCR, one row per CDR3 protein. Of about 270,000 distinct CDR3 sequences detected, about 25% appear once; the ten largest clones hold approximately 30%. This TCR derives from a man aged 35 to 55 with Graves' hyperthyroidism that later progressed to Graves' ophthalmopathy. The rearrangement uses TRBV6-5 and TRBJ2-2, with D possibly matching TRBD2 (6 bases). Sequencing input: blood. The DNA of the CDR3 is TGTGCCAGCAAAGGACTTCAGGGACTCCCCGGGGAGCTGTTTTTT. Amino acids: CASKGLQGLPGELFF.